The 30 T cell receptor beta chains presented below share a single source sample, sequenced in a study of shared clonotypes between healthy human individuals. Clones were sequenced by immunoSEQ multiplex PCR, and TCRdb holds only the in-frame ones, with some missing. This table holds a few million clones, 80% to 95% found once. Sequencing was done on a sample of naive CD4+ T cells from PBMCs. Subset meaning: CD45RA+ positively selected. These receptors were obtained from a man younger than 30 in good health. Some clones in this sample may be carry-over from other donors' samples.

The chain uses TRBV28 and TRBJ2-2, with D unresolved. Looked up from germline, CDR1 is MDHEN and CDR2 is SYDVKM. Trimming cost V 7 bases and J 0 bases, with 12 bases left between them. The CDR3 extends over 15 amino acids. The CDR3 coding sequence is TGTGCCAGCATGTTACAACTCGCGAACACCGGGGAGCTGTTTTTT. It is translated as CASMLQLANTGELFF.

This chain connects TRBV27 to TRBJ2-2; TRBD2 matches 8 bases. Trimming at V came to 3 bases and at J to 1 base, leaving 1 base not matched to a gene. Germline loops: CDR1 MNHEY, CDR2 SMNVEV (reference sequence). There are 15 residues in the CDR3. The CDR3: CASSFTSGNTGELFF. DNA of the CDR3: TGTGCCAGCAGTTTTACTAGCGGGAACACCGGGGAGCTGTTTTTT.

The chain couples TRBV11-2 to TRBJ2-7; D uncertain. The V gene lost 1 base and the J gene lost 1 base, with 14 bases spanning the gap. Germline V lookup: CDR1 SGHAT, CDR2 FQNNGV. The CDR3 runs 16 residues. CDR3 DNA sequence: TGTGCCAGCAGCTTAGGTTCGACTGATCGTTCCTACGAGCAGTACTTC. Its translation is CASSLGSTDRSYEQYF.

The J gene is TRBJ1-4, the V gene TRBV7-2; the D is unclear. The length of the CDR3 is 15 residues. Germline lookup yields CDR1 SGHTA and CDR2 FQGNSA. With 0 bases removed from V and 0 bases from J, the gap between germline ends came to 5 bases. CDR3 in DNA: TGTGCCAGCAGCTTAGCAGTCGCAACTAATGAAAAACTGTTTTTT. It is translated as CASSLAVATNEKLFF.

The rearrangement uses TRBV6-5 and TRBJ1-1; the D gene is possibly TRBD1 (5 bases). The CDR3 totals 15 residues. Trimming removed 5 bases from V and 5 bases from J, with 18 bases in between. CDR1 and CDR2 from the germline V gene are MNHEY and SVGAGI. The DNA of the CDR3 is TGTGCCAGCAGTCCGCGGGGAGTGGGGGGGACTGAAGCTTTCTTT. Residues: CASSPRGVGGTEAFF.

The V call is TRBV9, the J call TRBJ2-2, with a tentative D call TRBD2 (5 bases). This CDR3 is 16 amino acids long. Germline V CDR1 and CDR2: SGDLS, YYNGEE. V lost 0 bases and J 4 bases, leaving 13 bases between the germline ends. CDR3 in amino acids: CASSVEWSGTTGELFF. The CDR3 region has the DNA TGTGCCAGCAGCGTAGAGTGGAGCGGAACCACCGGGGAGCTGTTTTTT. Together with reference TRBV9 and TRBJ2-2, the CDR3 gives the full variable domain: DSGVTQTPKHLITATGQRVTLRCSPRSGDLSVYWYQQSLDQGLQFLIQYYNGEERAKGNILERFSAQQFPDLHSELNLSSLELGDSALYFCASSVEWSGTTGELFFGEGSRLTVL.

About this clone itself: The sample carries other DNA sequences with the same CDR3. CDR3 in DNA: TGTGCCAGCAGCTTAGCGGGCTTTGAAGCTTTCTTT. Its translation is CASSLAGFEAFF. The chain has TRBV7-2 and TRBJ1-1, with D hard to call. Germline-derived CDR1 and CDR2 are SGHTA and FQGNSA. The CDR3 sequence is 12 residues long. The ends were cut back, 0 bases at V and 7 bases at J, with 6 bases in the middle.

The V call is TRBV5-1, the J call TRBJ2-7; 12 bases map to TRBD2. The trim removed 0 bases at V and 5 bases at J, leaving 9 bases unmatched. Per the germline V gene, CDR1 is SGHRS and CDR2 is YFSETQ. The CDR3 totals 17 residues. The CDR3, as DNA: TGCGCCAGCAGCTTGGCCCCTCTAGCGGGAGGGCCCGACGAGCAGTACTTC. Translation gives CASSLAPLAGGPDEQYF.

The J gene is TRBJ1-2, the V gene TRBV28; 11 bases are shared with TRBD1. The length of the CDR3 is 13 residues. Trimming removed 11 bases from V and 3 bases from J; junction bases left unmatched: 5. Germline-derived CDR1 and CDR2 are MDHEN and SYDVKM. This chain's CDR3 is CADKGQGDYGYTF. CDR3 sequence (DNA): TGTGCCGACAAGGGACAGGGGGACTATGGCTACACCTTC.

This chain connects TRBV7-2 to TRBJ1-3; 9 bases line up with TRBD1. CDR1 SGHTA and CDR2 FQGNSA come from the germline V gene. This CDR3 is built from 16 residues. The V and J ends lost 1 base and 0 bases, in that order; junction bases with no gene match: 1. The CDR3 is CASSLGTGVSGNTIYF. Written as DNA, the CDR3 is TGTGCCAGCAGCTTAGGGACAGGGGTCTCTGGAAACACCATATATTTT.

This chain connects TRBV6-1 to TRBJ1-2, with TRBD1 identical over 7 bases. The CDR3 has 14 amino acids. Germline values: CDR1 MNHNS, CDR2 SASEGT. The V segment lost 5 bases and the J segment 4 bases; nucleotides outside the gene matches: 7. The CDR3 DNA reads TGTGCCAGCAGTAACAGGGGAGGCGGCTATGGCTACACCTTC. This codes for CASSNRGGGYGYTF.

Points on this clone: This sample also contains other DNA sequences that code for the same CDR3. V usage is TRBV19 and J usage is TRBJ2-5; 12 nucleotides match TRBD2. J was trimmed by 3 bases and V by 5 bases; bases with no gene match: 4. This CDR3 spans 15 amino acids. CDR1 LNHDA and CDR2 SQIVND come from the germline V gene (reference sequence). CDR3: CASSLRLAGEETQYF. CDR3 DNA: TGTGCCAGTAGTCTCCGACTAGCGGGGGAAGAGACCCAGTACTTC.

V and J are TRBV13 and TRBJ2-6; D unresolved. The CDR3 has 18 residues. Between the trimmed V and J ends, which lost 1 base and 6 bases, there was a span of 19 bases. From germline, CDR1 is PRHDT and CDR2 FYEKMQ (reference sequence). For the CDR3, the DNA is TGTGCCAGCAGCTTAGTGAGCTTGTTTGGCAAATTGGCCAACGTCCTGACTTTC. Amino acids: CASSLVSLFGKLANVLTF.

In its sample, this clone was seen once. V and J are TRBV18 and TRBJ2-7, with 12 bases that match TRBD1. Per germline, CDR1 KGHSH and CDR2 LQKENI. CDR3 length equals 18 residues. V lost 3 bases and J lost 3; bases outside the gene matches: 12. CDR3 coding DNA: TGTGCCAGCTCACCCATAATTGGGACAGGGGGCGACCTCTACGAGCAGTACTTC. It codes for CASSPIIGTGGDLYEQYF.

The CDR3 loop reads CAWRGGARDYGYTF. Written as DNA, the CDR3 is TGTGCCTGGAGAGGGGGGGCCAGAGACTATGGCTACACCTTC. The chain is built from TRBV30 and TRBJ1-2, with TRBD1 as a possible D gene (6 bases). This CDR3 spans 14 amino acids. CDR1 and CDR2 (germline): GTSNPN, SVGIG (reference sequence). V dropped 3 bases and J dropped 3 bases, with 14 bases sitting between them. The variable domain in full, completed from reference TRBV30 and TRBJ1-2, reads SQTIHQWPATLVQPVGSPLSLECTVEGTSNPNLYWYRQAAGRGLQLLFYSVGIGQISSEVPQNLSASRPQDRQFILSSKKLLLSDSGFYLCAWRGGARDYGYTFGSGTRLTVV.

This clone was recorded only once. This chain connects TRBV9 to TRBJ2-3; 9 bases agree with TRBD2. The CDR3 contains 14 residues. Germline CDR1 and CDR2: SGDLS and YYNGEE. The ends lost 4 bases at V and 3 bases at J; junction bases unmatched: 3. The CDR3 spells CASSPSGRTDTQYF. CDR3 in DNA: TGTGCCAGCAGCCCAAGCGGGAGGACAGATACGCAGTATTTT.

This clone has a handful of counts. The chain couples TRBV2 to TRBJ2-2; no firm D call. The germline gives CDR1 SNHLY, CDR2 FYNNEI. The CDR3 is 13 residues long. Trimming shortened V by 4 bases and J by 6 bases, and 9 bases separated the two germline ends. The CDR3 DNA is TGTGCCAGCAGTGCGGAAGGAGCCGGGGAGCTGTTTTTT. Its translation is CASSAEGAGELFF.

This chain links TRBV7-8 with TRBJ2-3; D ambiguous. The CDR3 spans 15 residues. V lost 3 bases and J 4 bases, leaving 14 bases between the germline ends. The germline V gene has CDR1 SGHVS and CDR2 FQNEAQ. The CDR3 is CASSFRPLGSDTQYF. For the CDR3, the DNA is TGTGCCAGCAGCTTCAGGCCCCTTGGGTCAGATACGCAGTATTTT.

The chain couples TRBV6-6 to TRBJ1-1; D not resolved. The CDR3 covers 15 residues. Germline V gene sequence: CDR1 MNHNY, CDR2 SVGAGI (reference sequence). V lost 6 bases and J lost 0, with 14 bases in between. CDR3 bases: TGTGCCAGCAGGGTTTCCGGGGAAATGAACACTGAAGCTTTCTTT. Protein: CASRVSGEMNTEAFF.

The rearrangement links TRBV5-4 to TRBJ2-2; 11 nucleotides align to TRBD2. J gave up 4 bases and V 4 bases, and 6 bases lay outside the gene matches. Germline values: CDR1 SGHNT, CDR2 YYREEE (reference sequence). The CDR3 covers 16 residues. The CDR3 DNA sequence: TGTGCCAGCAGCGCGCCGGGACTAGCGGCCACCGGGGAGCTGTTTTTT. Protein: CASSAPGLAATGELFF.

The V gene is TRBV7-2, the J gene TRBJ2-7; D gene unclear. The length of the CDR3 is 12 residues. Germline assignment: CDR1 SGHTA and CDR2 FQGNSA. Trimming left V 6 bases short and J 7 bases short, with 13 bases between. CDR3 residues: CASSSRTVEQYF. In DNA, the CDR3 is TGTGCCAGCAGTTCTCGGACCGTTGAGCAGTACTTC.

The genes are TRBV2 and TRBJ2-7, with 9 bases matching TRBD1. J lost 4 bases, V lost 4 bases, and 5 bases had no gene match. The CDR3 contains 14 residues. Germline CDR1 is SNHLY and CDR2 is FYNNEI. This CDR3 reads CASSGGQGRYEQYF. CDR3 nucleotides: TGTGCCAGCAGTGGGGGACAGGGTCGGTACGAGCAGTACTTC.

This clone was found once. The CDR3 region is CASRSTGDLYNEQFF. The CDR3 region has the DNA TGTGCCAGCAGATCGACAGGGGACCTCTACAATGAGCAGTTCTTC. The J gene is TRBJ2-1, the V gene TRBV5-4; 8 bases line up with TRBD1. Germline CDR1 reads SGHNT; CDR2 reads YYREEE (reference sequence). The ends lost 5 bases at V and 3 bases at J; junction bases unmatched: 7. The CDR3 contains 15 residues.

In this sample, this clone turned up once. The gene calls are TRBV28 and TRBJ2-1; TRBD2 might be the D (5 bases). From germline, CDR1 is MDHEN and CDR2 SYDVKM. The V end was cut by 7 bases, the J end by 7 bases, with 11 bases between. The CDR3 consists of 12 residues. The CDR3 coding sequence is TGTGCCAGCACCCGGGGAAAAAATGAGCAGTTCTTC. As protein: CASTRGKNEQFF.

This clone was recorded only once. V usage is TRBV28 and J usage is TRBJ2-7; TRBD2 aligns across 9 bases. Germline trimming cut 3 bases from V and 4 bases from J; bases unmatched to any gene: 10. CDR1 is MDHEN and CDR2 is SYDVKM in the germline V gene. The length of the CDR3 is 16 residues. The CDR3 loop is CASSFLSSGMGYEQYF. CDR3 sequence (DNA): TGTGCCAGCAGTTTCCTCTCTAGCGGGATGGGGTACGAGCAGTACTTC.

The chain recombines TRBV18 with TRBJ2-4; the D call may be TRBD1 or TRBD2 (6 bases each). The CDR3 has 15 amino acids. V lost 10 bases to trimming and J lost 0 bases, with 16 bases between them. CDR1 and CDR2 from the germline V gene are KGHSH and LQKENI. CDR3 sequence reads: CANPKGGVAKNIQYF. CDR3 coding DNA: TGTGCCAATCCTAAGGGGGGTGTAGCCAAAAACATTCAGTACTTC.

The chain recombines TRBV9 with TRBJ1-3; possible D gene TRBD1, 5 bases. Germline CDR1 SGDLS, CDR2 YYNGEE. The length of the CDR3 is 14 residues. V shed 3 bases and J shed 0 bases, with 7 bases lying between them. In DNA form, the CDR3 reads TGTGCCAGCAGCGAAGGGGTCTCTGGAAACACCATATATTTT. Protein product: CASSEGVSGNTIYF.

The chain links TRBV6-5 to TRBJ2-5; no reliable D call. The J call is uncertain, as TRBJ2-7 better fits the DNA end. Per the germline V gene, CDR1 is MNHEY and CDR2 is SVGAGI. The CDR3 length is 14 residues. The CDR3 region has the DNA TGTGCCAGCAGTCCGTGGGAACCCACCTCCGAGCAGTACTTC. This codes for CASSPWEPTSEQYF.

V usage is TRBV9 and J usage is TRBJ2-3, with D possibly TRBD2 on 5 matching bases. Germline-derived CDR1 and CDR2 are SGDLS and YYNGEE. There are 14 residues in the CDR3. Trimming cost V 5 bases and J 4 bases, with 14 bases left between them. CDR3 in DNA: TGTGCCAGCAGACCGGAGGAGACTGCAGATACGCAGTATTTT. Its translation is CASRPEETADTQYF.

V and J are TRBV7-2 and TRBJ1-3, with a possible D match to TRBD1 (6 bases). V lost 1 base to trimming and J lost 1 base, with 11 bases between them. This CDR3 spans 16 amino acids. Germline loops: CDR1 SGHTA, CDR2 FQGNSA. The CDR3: CASSLGTDFSGNTIYF. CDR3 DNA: TGTGCCAGCAGCTTAGGGACAGATTTTTCTGGAAACACCATATATTTT.